This T cell receptor beta chain stems from a study of tumor-infiltrating lymphocytes in primary liver carcinoma. This clonotype occurred a few times. No antigen is known for it. Study-level results: Lower overlap was observed for tumor-adjacent and tumor-blood pairs relative to tumor region pairs.

Co-extracting RNA and DNA was done with roughly 17-34 mg of unsorted bulk tissue as input. The input was roughly 0.5 ug total RNA; TCR beta cDNA was made from it with a constant-region primer. Libraries of TCR beta came from three nested multiplex PCR rounds with slightly modified ARM-PCR. PCR rounds one and two used TRBV1-TRBV30 forward primers with a C-beta reverse primer for about 9 cycles each. TCRdb ran MiXCR on the multiplex PCR reads and lists one entry per CDR3 protein. The data hold fewer than 150,000 distinct CDR3 sequences, with around 62% observed a single time. Deletions cut 4 bases from V and 6 bases from J, with 10 bases between. In germline, CDR1 is MNHEY, CDR2 SVGAGI. The CDR3 has 13 amino acids.

The chain employs TRBV6-5 and TRBJ2-1, with D possibly matching TRBD1 (6 bases). This TCR came from an older woman with primary liver carcinoma and hepatitis B virus infection. The source material was liver tumor tissue from sampling region 1. Subset noted: tumor region T1, superior pole. CDR3 protein: CASSWGTCNEQFF. CDR3 coding DNA: TGTGCCAGCAGTTGGGGGACATGCAATGAGCAGTTCTTC.